These T cell receptor beta chains were read from a single sample in a study of Ad26.COV2.S vaccination and SARS-CoV-2 variants. Here immunoSEQ multiplex PCR was the method, and the copy in TCRdb shows in-frame clones only, minus some. This table has about 680,000 clones, around 89% appearing once. The specimen was peripheral blood, collected in a trial of Ad26.COV2.S vaccine versus placebo. The receptors were sampled from a person aged 18 to 65 who received the Ad26.COV2.S COVID-19 vaccine or a placebo. Each CDR3 is given with its conserved first and last residue. The D gene is left open where the match is weak. Rows give clone size only sometimes, using once, few, many, or a class for an expanded clone.

cdr3_length	v_call	clone_size	j_call	d_call	cdr3_aa	cdr3_nt
14	TRBV6-5	-	TRBJ2-5	TRBD2	CASSLRGGWETQYF	TGTGCCAGCAGTCTGAGGGGAGGGTGGGAGACCCAGTACTTC
14	TRBV7-3	-	TRBJ1-1	TRBD1	CASSPDRVSTEAFF	TGTGCCAGCAGCCCGGACAGGGTTAGCACTGAAGCTTTCTTT
15	TRBV3-1/TRBV3-2	-	TRBJ1-6	-	CASSQDFGYNSPLHF	TGTGCCAGCAGCCAAGATTTCGGTTATAATTCACCCCTCCACTTT
16	TRBV6-2/TRBV6-3	-	TRBJ2-5	TRBD2	CASSPLAGGLGETQYF	TGTGCCAGCAGTCCACTAGCGGGGGGGCTGGGAGAGACCCAGTACTTC
14	TRBV5-1	-	TRBJ1-1	-	CASSLDARGTEAFF	TGCGCCAGCAGCTTGGATGCCCGGGGGACTGAAGCTTTCTTT
12	TRBV12-3/TRBV12-4	few	TRBJ2-7	-	CATRAPTGEQYF	TGTGCCACTAGGGCTCCCACCGGCGAGCAGTACTTC
13	TRBV7-8	-	TRBJ1-1	-	CASSLGRNTEAFF	TGTGCCAGCAGCTTAGGAAGGAACACTGAAGCTTTCTTT
16	TRBV10-3	-	TRBJ1-6	TRBD1	CAISDGSGTGVSPLHF	TGTGCCATCAGTGATGGAAGCGGGACAGGGGTTTCACCCCTCCACTTT
14	TRBV10-1	-	TRBJ2-1	-	CASSGLRAINEQFF	TGCGCCAGCAGTGGTCTGAGGGCAATCAATGAGCAGTTCTTC
13	TRBV19	-	TRBJ2-3	-	CASSKRGTDTQYF	TGTGCCAGTAGCAAGAGGGGCACAGATACGCAGTATTTT
15	TRBV5-4	-	TRBJ1-4	-	CASSPSLGDSEKLFF	TGTGCCAGCAGCCCCTCTTTGGGGGATTCCGAAAAACTGTTTTTT
16	TRBV27	-	TRBJ2-3	TRBD1	CASSSRRQGATDTQYF	TGTGCCAGCAGTTCCCGCCGACAGGGGGCCACAGATACGCAGTATTTT
12	TRBV6-5	-	TRBJ2-1	TRBD2	CASGSKGGESVF	TGTGCCAGCGGGAGTAAGGGAGGGGAGTCGGTCTTC